The clone carrying this T cell receptor beta chain has only one observation. Its target is unknown. The data belong to a study of cytomegalovirus exposure and HLA in healthy donors. Study results and limitations: It was 160 or so TCR beta chains that were listed as cytomegalovirus-associated.

The CDR3 loop spans 16 amino acids. The V gene's germline CDR1 is SGHTA and CDR2 FQGNSA. Primers included in the PCR were 60 Vbeta and 13 Jbeta primers. Original processing methods: Counted up in a later analysis, unique TCR beta chains came to some 82 million, with around 10 million shared. The data were produced by immunoSEQ multiplex PCR, yet TCRdb's version contains in-frame clones alone and is incomplete. V and J calls and clone size are as listed in that table; D and trimming were resolved from the DNA. Here the sample spans 130,000 to 150,000 clones, less than 85% being singletons. The sample consisted of PBMCs. This chain joins TRBV7-2 and TRBJ2-5; D is unresolved. The J call may not be correct, given that the DNA end is closer to TRBJ2-7. This TCR derives from a man between 35 and 55 years old in good health and CMV-seropositive. This chain's CDR3 is CASSLGSPTLSYEQYF. In DNA, the CDR3 is TGTGCCAGCAGCTTAGGATCGCCGACACTGTCCTACGAGCAGTACTTC.